This TCR beta chain was found in a study of memory CD4+ T cells and cytomegalovirus serostatus. Study at large: This sample comes from healthy Belgian adults, roughly 9 CMV seropositive, 20 to 25 seronegative.

TCRdb's copy holds only in-frame clones and misses some; the assay was immunoSEQ multiplex PCR. The sample has 45,000 to 60,000 clones, about three quarters seen once; the top ten hold around 1.5%. Comments on this clone: Its antigen is still unknown.

The CDR3 sequence is 15 residues long. The germline CDR1 and CDR2 sequences are MRHNA and SNTAGT. With 0 bases removed from V and 1 base from J, the gap between germline ends came to 8 bases. Single viable CD3+CD4+CD8-CD45RO+ cells were sorted as the memory CD4+ T cells. Findings and limits, study-wide: CMV serostatus prediction reached median AUC about 0.95, or 0.9 with US-trained model.

What was sequenced was memory CD4+ T cells from blood. The chain employs TRBV6-4 and TRBJ2-3; D possibly corresponds to TRBD1 (5 bases). This clonotype originated in an adult in good health and CMV-seropositive. The CDR3 region is CASSDSWGGTDTQYF. The CDR3 DNA reads TGTGCCAGCAGTGACTCTTGGGGCGGCACAGATACGCAGTATTTT.